These 9 T cell receptor beta chains share one sample of origin, sequenced in a study of cytomegalovirus exposure and HLA in healthy donors. Researchers ran the PCR with 60 Vbeta and 13 Jbeta primers. TCRdb's table, derived via immunoSEQ multiplex PCR, lists solely in-frame clones and lacks some. The data hold 150,000 to 200,000 clones, with approximately 83% observed a single time. Sample: PBMCs. The receptor set was obtained from a young man in good health and CMV-seropositive.

The chain employs TRBV14 and TRBJ2-3; the match to TRBD2 covers 8 bases. The CDR3 totals 17 residues. After removal of 3 bases from V and 1 base from J, the junction contained 9 bases not matched to a gene. The V gene's germline CDR1 is SGHDN and CDR2 FVKESK. Written as DNA, the CDR3 is TGTGCCAGCAGCCAGCCTGCCACGCGGGGGGGCACAGATACGCAGTATTTT. Translating gives CASSQPATRGGTDTQYF.

Note on this clone: An end of the junction differs from the germline gene, which may be a read error. The CDR3: CASSSIRQFVGNQPQHF. In nucleotides, the CDR3 is TGTGCTAGCAGCTCCATTCGACAGTTTGTAGGCAATCAGCCCCAGCATTTT. The chain carries TRBV7-7 and TRBJ1-5, with a weak D call TRBD1 (5 bases). Germline values: CDR1 SSHAT, CDR2 FNYEAQ (reference sequence). The CDR3 contains 17 residues. The variable domain in full, with the rest retrieved from reference TRBV7-7 and TRBJ1-5, is GAGVSQSPRYKVTKRGQDVTLRCDPISSHATLYWYQQALGQGPEFLTYFNYEAQPDKSGLPSDRFSAERPEGSISTLTIQRTEQRDSAMYRCASSSIRQFVGNQPQHFGDGTRLSIL.

This chain joins TRBV7-3 and TRBJ2-2; the match to TRBD1 covers 7 bases. Germline V gene lookup returns CDR1 SGHTA and CDR2 FQGTGA. The V segment lost 5 bases and the J segment 6 bases; nucleotides outside the gene matches: 15. CDR3 size: 17 residues. CDR3 protein: CASSLRGQTFLSGELFF. DNA of the CDR3: TGTGCCAGCAGCCTCCGGGGACAGACGTTTCTTTCCGGGGAGCTGTTTTTT.

This clone was seen only once. The V gene is TRBV6-6, the J gene TRBJ2-7; a possible D gene is TRBD1 (5 bases). The CDR3 spans 14 residues. Germline V gene lookup returns CDR1 MNHNY and CDR2 SVGAGI (reference sequence). With 2 bases removed from V and 2 bases from J, the gap between germline ends came to 10 bases. The CDR3 region has the DNA TGTGCCAGCAGTTACAGGGGCCCCCCCTACGAGCAGTACTTC. Its translation is CASSYRGPPYEQYF.

This chain uses TRBV19 with TRBJ2-6; D is unclear. Between the trimmed V and J ends, which lost 3 bases and 1 base, there was a span of 7 bases. The CDR3 contains 15 residues. In germline, CDR1 is LNHDA, CDR2 SQIVND (reference sequence). The DNA of the CDR3 is TGTGCCAGTAGTATTATGTCGTCTGGGGCCAACGTCCTGACTTTC. It codes for CASSIMSSGANVLTF.

The chain is built from TRBV15 and TRBJ2-1; 8 nucleotides match TRBD2. The J segment lost 4 bases and the V segment lost 4 bases, leaving 6 bases of the junction unmatched. The CDR3 contains 15 residues. The germline V gene has CDR1 LNHNV and CDR2 YYDKDF (reference sequence). CDR3 nucleotides: TGTGCCACCAGCACTCCTAGCGGGCCATACAATGAGCAGTTCTTC. Translated, it gives CATSTPSGPYNEQFF.

The J gene is TRBJ2-7, the V gene TRBV5-6; 9 nucleotides match TRBD1. The germline gives CDR1 SGHDT, CDR2 YYEEEE. V shed 0 bases, J shed 4 bases, and the junction held 5 bases outside the gene matches. CDR3 size: 15 residues. The chain's CDR3 is CASSLGGTGRYEQYF. The DNA of the CDR3 is TGTGCCAGCAGCTTGGGGGGGACAGGGAGGTACGAGCAGTACTTC.

This rearrangement joins TRBV9 to TRBJ2-7; D uncertain. The germline V gene has CDR1 SGDLS and CDR2 YYNGEE. This CDR3 has 13 residues. V shed 0 bases and J shed 4 bases, with 8 bases lying between them. The chain's CDR3 is CASSVATGYEQYF. CDR3 DNA: TGTGCCAGCAGCGTAGCTACCGGTTACGAGCAGTACTTC.

The CDR3 region is CASSQARGPLGETQYF. Here the CDR3 DNA reads TGTGCCAGCAGCCAGGCCAGGGGCCCTCTTGGGGAGACCCAGTACTTC. The chain is built from TRBV14 and TRBJ2-5; tentatively, D is TRBD1 (6 bases). V was cut by 3 bases and J by 5 bases, with 19 bases left in between. The CDR3 length is 16 residues. CDR1 and CDR2 (germline): SGHDN, FVKESK.